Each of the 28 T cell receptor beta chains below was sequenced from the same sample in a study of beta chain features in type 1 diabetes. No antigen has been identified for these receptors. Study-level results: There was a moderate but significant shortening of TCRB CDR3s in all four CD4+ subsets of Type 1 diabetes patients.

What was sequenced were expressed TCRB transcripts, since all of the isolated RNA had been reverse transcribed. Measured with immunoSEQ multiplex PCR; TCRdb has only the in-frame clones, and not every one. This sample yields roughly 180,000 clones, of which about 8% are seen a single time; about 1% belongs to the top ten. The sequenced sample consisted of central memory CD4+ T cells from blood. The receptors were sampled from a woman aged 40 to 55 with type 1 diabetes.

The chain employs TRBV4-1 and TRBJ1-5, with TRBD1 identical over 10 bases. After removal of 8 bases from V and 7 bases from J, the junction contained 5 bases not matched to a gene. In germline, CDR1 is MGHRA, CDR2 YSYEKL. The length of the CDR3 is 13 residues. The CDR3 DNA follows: TGCGCCAGCTCAGACAGGGGGCAACAGCCCCAGCATTTT. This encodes CASSDRGQQPQHF.

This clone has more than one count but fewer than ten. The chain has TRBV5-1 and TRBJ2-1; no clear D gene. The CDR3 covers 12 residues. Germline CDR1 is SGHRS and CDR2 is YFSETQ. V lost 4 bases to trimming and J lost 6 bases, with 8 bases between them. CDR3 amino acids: CASSGLTNEQFF. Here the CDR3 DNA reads TGCGCCAGCAGCGGGCTTACCAATGAGCAGTTCTTC.

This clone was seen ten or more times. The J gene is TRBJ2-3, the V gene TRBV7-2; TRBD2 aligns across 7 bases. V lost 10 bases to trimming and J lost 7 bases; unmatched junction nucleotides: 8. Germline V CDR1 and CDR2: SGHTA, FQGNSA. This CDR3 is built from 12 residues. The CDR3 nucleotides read TGTGCCACCTCAGCGGGGTCTTATACGCAGTATTTT. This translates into CATSAGSYTQYF.

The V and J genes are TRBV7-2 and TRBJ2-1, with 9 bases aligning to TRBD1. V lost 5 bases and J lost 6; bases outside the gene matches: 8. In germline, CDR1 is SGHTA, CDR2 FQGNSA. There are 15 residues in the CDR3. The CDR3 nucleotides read TGTGCCAGCAGCGTAGTACAGGGGGCAGGCAATGAGCAGTTCTTC. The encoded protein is CASSVVQGAGNEQFF. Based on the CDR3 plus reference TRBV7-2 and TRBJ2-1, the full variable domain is GAGVSQSPSNKVTEKGKDVELRCDPISGHTALYWYRQSLGQGLEFLIYFQGNSAPDKSGLPSDRFSAERTGGSVSTLTIQRTQQEDSAVYLCASSVVQGAGNEQFFGPGTRLTVL.

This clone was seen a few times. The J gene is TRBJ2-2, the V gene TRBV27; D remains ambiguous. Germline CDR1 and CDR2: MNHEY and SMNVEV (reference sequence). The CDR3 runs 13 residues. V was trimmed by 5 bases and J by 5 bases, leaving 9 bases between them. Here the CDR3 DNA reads TGTGCCAGCAGTGGGCAGCCGACCGGGGAGCTGTTTTTT. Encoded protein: CASSGQPTGELFF.

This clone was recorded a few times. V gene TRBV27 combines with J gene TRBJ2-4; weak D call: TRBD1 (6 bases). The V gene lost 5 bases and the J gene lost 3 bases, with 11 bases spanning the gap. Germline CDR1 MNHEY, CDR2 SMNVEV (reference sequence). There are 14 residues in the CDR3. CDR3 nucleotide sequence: TGTGCCAGCAGTCCCAGGGGCCTCAAAAACATTCAGTACTTC. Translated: CASSPRGLKNIQYF.

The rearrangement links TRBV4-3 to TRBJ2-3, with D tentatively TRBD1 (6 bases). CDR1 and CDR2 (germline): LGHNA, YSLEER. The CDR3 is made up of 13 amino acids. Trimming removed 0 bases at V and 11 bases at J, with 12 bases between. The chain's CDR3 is CASSQEGRGWQYF. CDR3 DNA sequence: TGCGCCAGCAGCCAAGAAGGCAGGGGTTGGCAGTATTTT.

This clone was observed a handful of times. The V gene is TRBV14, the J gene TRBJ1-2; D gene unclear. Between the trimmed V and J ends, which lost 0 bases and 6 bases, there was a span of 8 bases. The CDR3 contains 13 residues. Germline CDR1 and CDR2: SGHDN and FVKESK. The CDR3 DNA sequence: TGTGCCAGCAGCCAAGATTTGGCGGATGGCTACACCTTC. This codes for CASSQDLADGYTF.

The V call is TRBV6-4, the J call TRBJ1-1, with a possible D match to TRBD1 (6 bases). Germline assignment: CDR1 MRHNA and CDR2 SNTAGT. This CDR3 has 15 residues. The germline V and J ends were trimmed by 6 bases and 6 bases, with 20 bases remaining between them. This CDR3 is CASSPGAGSRSEAFF. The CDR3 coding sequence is TGTGCCAGCAGCCCAGGGGCAGGGAGTCGGTCTGAAGCTTTCTTT.

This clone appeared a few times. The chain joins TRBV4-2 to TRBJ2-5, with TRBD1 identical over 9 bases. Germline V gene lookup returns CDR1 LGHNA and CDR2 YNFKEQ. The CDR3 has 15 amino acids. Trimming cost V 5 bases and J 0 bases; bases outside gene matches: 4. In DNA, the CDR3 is TGTGCCAGCAGCTACCGGGACAGGGACCAAGAGACCCAGTACTTC. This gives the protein CASSYRDRDQETQYF.

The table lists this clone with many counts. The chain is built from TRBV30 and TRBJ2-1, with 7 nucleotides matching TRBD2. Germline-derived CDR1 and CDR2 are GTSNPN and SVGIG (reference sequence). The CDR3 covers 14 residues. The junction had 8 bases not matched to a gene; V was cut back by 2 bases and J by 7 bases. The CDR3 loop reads CAWSPPTSMNEQFF. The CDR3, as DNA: TGTGCCTGGAGTCCTCCGACTAGCATGAATGAGCAGTTCTTC.

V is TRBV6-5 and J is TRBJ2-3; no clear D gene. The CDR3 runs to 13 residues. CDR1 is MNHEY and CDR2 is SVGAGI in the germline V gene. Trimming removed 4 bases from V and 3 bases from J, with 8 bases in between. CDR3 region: CASSSDWTDTQYF. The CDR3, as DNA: TGTGCCAGCAGTTCCGACTGGACAGATACGCAGTATTTT.

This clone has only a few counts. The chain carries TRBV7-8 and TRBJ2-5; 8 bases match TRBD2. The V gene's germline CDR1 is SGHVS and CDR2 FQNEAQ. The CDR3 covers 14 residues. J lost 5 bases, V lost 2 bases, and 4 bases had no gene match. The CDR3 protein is CASSLTGGGETQYF. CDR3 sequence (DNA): TGTGCCAGCAGCTTAACGGGAGGGGGTGAGACCCAGTACTTC.

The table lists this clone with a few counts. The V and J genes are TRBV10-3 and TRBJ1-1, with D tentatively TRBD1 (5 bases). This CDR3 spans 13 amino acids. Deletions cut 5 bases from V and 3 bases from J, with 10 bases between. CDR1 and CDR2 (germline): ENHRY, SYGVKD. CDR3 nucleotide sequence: TGTGCCATCAGTAGAACAGGAGACACTGAAGCTTTCTTT. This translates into CAISRTGDTEAFF.

The CDR3 DNA reads as TGTGCCAGCAGTGTCAGTCGTGGCTACACCTTC. Translating it yields CASSVSRGYTF. The J gene is TRBJ1-2, the V gene TRBV7-6; D unclear. Trimming removed 6 bases from V and 7 bases from J, with 9 bases in between. Germline V gives CDR1 SGHVS, CDR2 FNYEAQ. CDR3 length: 11 amino acids.

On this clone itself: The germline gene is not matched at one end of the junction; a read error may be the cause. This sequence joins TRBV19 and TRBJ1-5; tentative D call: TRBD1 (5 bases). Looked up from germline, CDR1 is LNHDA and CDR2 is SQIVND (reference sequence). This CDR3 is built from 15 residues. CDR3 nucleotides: TGTGCCAGTAGGATAGTGGGGCAGATCAATCAGCCCCAGCATTTT. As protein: CASRIVGQINQPQHF.

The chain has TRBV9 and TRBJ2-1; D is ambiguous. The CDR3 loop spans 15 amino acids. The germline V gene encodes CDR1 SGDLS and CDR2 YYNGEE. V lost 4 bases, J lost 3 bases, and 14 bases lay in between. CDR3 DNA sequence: TGTGCCAGCAGCCCGAGGAGAGGAGACTACAATGAGCAGTTCTTC. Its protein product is CASSPRRGDYNEQFF.

The CDR3 DNA reads as TGTGCCAGCATTCCTGTGGAGGATGGAAACACCATATATTTT. Amino acid sequence: CASIPVEDGNTIYF. This rearrangement joins TRBV6-5 to TRBJ1-3, with unresolved D. Trimming pared 7 bases from V and 3 bases from J, leaving 13 bases between. CDR1 is MNHEY and CDR2 is SVGAGI in the germline V gene. This CDR3 has 14 residues.

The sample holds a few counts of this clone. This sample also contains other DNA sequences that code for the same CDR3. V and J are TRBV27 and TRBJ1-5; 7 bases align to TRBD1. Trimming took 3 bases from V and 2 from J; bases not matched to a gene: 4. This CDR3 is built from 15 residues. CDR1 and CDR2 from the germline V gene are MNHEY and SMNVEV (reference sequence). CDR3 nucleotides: TGTGCCAGCAGTTTGGAGGGGGCAGGCAATCAGCCCCAGCATTTT. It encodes CASSLEGAGNQPQHF.

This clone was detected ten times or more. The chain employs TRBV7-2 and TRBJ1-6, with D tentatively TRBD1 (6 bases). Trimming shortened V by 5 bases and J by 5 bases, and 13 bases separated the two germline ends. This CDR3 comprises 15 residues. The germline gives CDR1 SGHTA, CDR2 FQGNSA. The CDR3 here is CASSGTGPDNSPLHF. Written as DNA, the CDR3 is TGTGCCAGCAGCGGCACAGGGCCAGATAATTCACCCCTCCACTTT.

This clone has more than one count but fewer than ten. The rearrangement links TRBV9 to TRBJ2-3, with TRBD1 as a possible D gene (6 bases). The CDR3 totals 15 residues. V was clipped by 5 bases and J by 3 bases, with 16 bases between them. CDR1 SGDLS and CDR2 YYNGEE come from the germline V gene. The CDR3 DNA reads TGTGCCAGCAGGAAGATGGGGGCTGAGACAGATACGCAGTATTTT. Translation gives CASRKMGAETDTQYF.

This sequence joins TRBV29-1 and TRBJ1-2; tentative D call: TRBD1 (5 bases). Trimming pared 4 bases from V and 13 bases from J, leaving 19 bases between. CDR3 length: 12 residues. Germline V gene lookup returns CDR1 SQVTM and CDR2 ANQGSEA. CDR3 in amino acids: CSVVVLGEISTF. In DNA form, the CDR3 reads TGCAGCGTTGTAGTCTTAGGGGAAATCTCCACCTTC.

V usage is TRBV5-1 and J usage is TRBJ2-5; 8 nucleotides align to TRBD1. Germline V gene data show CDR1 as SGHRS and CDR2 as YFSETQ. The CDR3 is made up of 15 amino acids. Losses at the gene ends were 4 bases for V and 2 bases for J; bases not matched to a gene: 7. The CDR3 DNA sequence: TGCGCCAGCAGCGTACTAACAGGGGGGCAAGAGACCCAGTACTTC. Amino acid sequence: CASSVLTGGQETQYF. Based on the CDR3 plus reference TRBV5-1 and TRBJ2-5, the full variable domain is KAGVTQTPRYLIKTRGQQVTLSCSPISGHRSVSWYQQTPGQGLQFLFEYFSETQRNKGNFPGRFSGRQFSNSRSEMNVSTLELGDSALYLCASSVLTGGQETQYFGPGTRLLVL.

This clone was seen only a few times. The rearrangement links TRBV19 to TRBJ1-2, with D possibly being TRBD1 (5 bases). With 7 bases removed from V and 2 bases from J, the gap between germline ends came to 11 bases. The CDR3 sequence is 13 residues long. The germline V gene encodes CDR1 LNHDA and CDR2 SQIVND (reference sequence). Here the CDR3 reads CASTTGVNYGYTF. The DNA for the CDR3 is TGTGCCAGTACGACGGGGGTCAACTATGGCTACACCTTC.

The CDR3 nucleotides are TGTGCCAGCAGCCCGCGGACTAGCGCGGGTCTGGGGGAGCAGTTCTTC. It is translated as CASSPRTSAGLGEQFF. The chain uses TRBV9 and TRBJ2-1, with TRBD2 matching over 9 bases. This CDR3 has 16 residues. CDR1 is SGDLS, CDR2 YYNGEE, per germline. V shed 4 bases and J 10 bases; nucleotides not matched to a gene: 15.

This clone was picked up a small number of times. CDR3 amino acids: CASSRYTGEETQYF. CDR3 sequence (DNA): TGCGCCAGCAGTCGGTACACCGGAGAGGAGACCCAGTACTTC. The V and J genes are TRBV5-1 and TRBJ2-5, with unresolved D. Deletions cut 5 bases from V and 5 bases from J, with 16 bases between. Germline V CDR1 and CDR2: SGHRS, YFSETQ. This CDR3 region has 14 residues.

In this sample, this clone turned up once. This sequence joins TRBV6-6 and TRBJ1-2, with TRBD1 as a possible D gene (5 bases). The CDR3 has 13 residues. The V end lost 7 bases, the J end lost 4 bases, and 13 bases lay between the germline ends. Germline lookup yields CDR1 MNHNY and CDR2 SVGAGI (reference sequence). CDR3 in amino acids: CASNLDRSYGYTF. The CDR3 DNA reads TGTGCCAGCAATCTAGACAGAAGCTATGGCTACACCTTC.

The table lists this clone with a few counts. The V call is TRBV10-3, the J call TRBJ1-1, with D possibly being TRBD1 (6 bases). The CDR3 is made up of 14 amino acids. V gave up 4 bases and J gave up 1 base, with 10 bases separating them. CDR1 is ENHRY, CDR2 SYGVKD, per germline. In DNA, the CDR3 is TGTGCCATCAGTGTAGGGGGACCGAACACTGAAGCTTTCTTT. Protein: CAISVGGPNTEAFF.